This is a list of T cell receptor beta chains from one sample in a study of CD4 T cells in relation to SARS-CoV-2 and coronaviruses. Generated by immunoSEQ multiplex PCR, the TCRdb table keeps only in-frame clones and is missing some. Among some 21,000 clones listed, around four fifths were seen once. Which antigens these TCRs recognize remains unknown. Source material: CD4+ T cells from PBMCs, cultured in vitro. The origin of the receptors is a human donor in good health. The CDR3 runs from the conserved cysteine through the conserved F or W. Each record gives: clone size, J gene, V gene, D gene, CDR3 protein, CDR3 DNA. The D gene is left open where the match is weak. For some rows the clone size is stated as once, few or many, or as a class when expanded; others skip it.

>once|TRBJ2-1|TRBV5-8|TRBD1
CASSSDRGAYNEQFF
TGTGCCAGCAGCTCGGACAGGGGGGCCTACAATGAGCAGTTCTTC
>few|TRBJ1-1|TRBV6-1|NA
CASSENGRGAEAFF
TGTGCCAGCAGTGAAAACGGCAGGGGAGCTGAAGCTTTCTTT
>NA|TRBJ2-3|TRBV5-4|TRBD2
CASSKPTGLAGGGTDTQYF
TGTGCCAGCAGCAAACCGACGGGACTAGCGGGAGGGGGGACAGATACGCAGTATTTT
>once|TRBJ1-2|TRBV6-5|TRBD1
CASSVTGGDYGYTF
TGTGCCAGCAGCGTGACAGGGGGCGACTATGGCTACACCTTC
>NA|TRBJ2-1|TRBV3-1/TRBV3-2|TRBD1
CASSPWGTGDPNEQFF
TGTGCCAGCAGCCCGTGGGGGACAGGGGACCCCAATGAGCAGTTCTTC
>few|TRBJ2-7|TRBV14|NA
CASSQSAPYEQYF
TGTGCCAGCAGCCAATCAGCTCCCTACGAGCAGTACTTC
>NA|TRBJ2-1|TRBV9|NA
CASSRDSSSNEQFF
TGTGCCAGCAGCCGGGACTCCAGTTCCAATGAGCAGTTCTTC
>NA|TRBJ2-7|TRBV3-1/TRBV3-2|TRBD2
CASSQRGLAGGEQYF
TGTGCCAGCAGCCAACGGGGACTAGCGGGAGGTGAGCAGTACTTC
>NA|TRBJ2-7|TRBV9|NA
CASSVSSTGFSSYEQYF
TGTGCCAGCAGCGTTTCATCAACCGGATTTAGCTCCTACGAGCAGTACTTC
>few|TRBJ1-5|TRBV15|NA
CATSGRTVLNQPQHF
TGTGCCACCAGCGGGAGGACAGTCTTGAATCAGCCCCAGCATTTT
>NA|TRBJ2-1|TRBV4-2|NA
CASSQEKAPRKQFF
TGTGCCAGCAGCCAAGAAAAAGCTCCGCGGAAACAGTTCTTC
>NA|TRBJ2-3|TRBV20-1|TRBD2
CSASSGMPTQYF
TGCAGTGCTAGTAGCGGGATGCCTACGCAGTATTTT
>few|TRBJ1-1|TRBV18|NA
CASSPPGLGNGAEAFF
TGTGCCAGCTCACCTCCAGGGCTAGGGAATGGAGCTGAAGCTTTCTTT
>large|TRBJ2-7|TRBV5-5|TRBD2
CASSAESGRAYEQYF
TGTGCCAGCAGCGCGGAGAGCGGGAGGGCCTACGAGCAGTACTTC
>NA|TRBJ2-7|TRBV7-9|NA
CASSLSGVSHEQYF
TGTGCCAGCAGCTTATCAGGGGTCTCCCACGAGCAGTACTTC
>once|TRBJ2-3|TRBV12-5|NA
CASGANRATQYF
TGTGCTAGTGGTGCCAACAGGGCCACGCAGTATTTT
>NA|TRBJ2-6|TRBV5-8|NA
CASRGYSGANVLTF
TGTGCCAGCAGGGGCTACTCTGGGGCCAACGTCCTGACTTTC
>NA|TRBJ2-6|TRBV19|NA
CASSIVHRSGANVLTF
TGTGCCAGTAGTATCGTCCACAGGTCTGGGGCCAACGTCCTGACTTTC
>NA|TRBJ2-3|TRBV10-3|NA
CAISFGGEGTDTQYF
TGTGCCATCAGTTTTGGGGGCGAGGGCACAGATACGCAGTATTTT
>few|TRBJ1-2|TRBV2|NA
CASSERDSYTF
TGTGCCAGCAGTGAAAGGGACAGCTACACCTTC
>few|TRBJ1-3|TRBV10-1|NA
CASSENRNTIYF
TGCGCCAGCAGTGAGAATCGGAACACCATATATTTT
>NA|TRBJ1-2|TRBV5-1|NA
CASSLAENYGYTF
TGCGCCAGCAGCTTGGCCGAGAACTATGGCTACACCTTC
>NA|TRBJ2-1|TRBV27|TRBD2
CASKSTGTTYVGEQFF
TGTGCCAGCAAATCCACCGGGACTACTTACGTGGGTGAGCAGTTCTTC
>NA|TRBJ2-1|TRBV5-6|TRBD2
CASSGLAVYNEQFF
TGTGCCAGCAGCGGACTAGCGGTTTACAATGAGCAGTTCTTC
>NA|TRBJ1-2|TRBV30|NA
CAWSTGAHGYTF
TGTGCCTGGAGTACCGGGGCCCATGGCTACACCTTC
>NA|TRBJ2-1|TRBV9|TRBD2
CASSVELSGRFLGFSYNEQFF
TGTGCCAGCAGCGTAGAGTTGAGCGGGAGATTTCTAGGTTTCTCCTACAATGAGCAGTTCTTC
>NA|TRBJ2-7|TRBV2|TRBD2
CASSSGRLAGHEQYF
TGTGCCAGCAGCTCTGGCCGGCTAGCGGGACACGAGCAGTACTTC
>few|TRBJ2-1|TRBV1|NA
CTSSHSPRGTSSYNEQFF
TGCACCAGCAGCCACTCCCCCCGAGGGACTAGCTCATACAATGAGCAGTTCTTC
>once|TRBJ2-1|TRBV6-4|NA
CATCRDPSSYNEQFF
TGTGCCACCTGCCGGGACCCTAGCTCCTACAATGAGCAGTTCTTC